Presented here are 21 T cell receptor beta chains from one specimen sequenced in a study of CXCR3-negative and CXCR3-positive naive CD8 T cells. These receptors are not linked to any known antigen. Preparation of TRB cDNA libraries relied on 5' RACE carrying UMI labels. Reprocessing the 5' RACE reads, TCRdb reports a single entry for every CDR3 protein and omits DNA. Its clone listing holds some 140,000 distinct CDR3 sequences. Regarding the study as a whole: For CXCR3-positive naive cells, TRB CDR3s were more hydrophobic than those of CXCR3-negative naive cells.

Sequencing was performed on naive CXCR3+ CD8+ T cells from blood. Subset of the sample: CD45RO-CCR7+CD27+CD95- naive CD8+ T cells expressing CXCR3 (TNR3+). The receptors were sampled from a human donor in good health. Some clones in this sample may be carry-over from other donors' samples.

The rearrangement links TRBV28 to TRBJ2-7; as DNA is missing, the TRBD2 call by TCRdb cannot be tested. Germline CDR1 MDHEN, CDR2 SYDVKM. The CDR3 contains 12 residues. Here the CDR3 reads CASRDYSYEQYF.

This chain connects TRBV7-3 to TRBJ2-7; the TRBD1 assignment by TCRdb is unverifiable without DNA. The germline gives CDR1 SGHTA, CDR2 FQGTGA. This CDR3 is built from 15 residues. CDR3 protein: CASSLGAGTPYEQYF.

CDR3 loop: CSARDRAGVPYEQYF. This chain links TRBV20-1 with TRBJ2-7; TCRdb returns TRBD1, unconfirmable since there is no DNA. The CDR3 runs to 15 residues. Germline V lookup: CDR1 DFQATT, CDR2 SNEGSKA (reference sequence).

This chain joins TRBV27 and TRBJ1-2; the TCRdb call, TRBD1, lacks DNA for checking. The CDR3 runs to 16 residues. The V gene's germline CDR1 is MNHEY and CDR2 SMNVEV (reference sequence). The CDR3 sequence: CASSPGAWGIWYGYTF.

The rearrangement uses TRBV7-9 and TRBJ1-2; lacking DNA, the TRBD1 call made by TCRdb goes unchecked. This CDR3 has 16 amino acids. Germline V gene sequence: CDR1 SEHNR, CDR2 FQNEAQ (reference sequence). The CDR3 region is CASSLYGQGAGYGYTF.

The chain joins TRBV23-1 to TRBJ2-7. TRBV23-1 is an ORF; its function is uncertain. The CDR3 totals 15 residues. The CDR3 loop is CASSQAGESPYEQYF.

This chain connects TRBV4-1 to TRBJ1-2; TCRdb's assignment of TRBD1 cannot be checked, as there is no DNA. This CDR3 has 16 residues. Germline V gene lookup returns CDR1 MGHRA and CDR2 YSYEKL. The CDR3 protein is CASSQVNRNANYGYTF.

The chain joins TRBV4-1 to TRBJ2-1; with no DNA, the TCRdb D assignment of TRBD1 cannot be verified. The CDR3 sequence is 17 residues long. CDR1 and CDR2 (germline): MGHRA, YSYEKL. The CDR3 sequence: CASSHISAGTGNNEQFF.

The chain combines TRBV29-1 with TRBJ2-5; TCRdb selects TRBD2, and the lack of DNA leaves this call unchecked. CDR3 length: 16 residues. CDR1 SQVTM and CDR2 ANQGSEA come from the germline V gene. CDR3 protein: CSVVPLAGGIQETQYF.

V usage is TRBV29-1 and J usage is TRBJ1-2; with no DNA, the TCRdb D assignment of TRBD1 cannot be verified. The CDR3 is 16 amino acids. Germline V CDR1 and CDR2: SQVTM, ANQGSEA. The CDR3 loop is CSVEDEDGRGKDGYTF.

The chain links TRBV29-1 to TRBJ2-2; TCRdb names TRBD2, which stays unverified in the absence of DNA. From germline, CDR1 is SQVTM and CDR2 ANQGSEA. The CDR3 has 14 amino acids. CDR3 in amino acids: CSVEAGGNTGELFF.

The CDR3 here is CASSQHPRDAYTDGYTF. The V and J genes are TRBV4-3 and TRBJ1-2; without DNA, the TCRdb call of TRBD1 cannot be checked. Germline assignment: CDR1 LGHNA and CDR2 YSLEER. CDR3 length: 17 residues.

The V gene is TRBV4-3, the J gene TRBJ1-3. Germline CDR1 reads LGHNA; CDR2 reads YSLEER. This CDR3 contains 17 residues. CDR3: CASSQDRRTPSGNTIYF.

The chain recombines TRBV20-1 with TRBJ2-7; TCRdb selects TRBD1, and the lack of DNA leaves this call unchecked. This CDR3 is built from 16 residues. Germline assignment: CDR1 DFQATT and CDR2 SNEGSKA (reference sequence). CDR3 protein: CSAADRGSYEIYRQYF.

V usage is TRBV7-9 and J usage is TRBJ2-1; the TCRdb call, TRBD2, lacks DNA for checking. Germline V gene lookup returns CDR1 SEHNR and CDR2 FQNEAQ (reference sequence). The CDR3 contains 16 residues. CDR3 loop: CASSYPRDSMINEQFF. Drawing the rest from reference TRBV7-9 and TRBJ2-1, the complete variable domain is DTGVSQNPRHKITKRGQNVTFRCDPISEHNRLYWYRQTLGQGPEFLTYFQNEAQLEKSRLLSDRFSAERPKGSFSTLEIQRTEQGDSAMYLCASSYPRDSMINEQFFGPGTRLTVL.

The V call is TRBV11-2, the J call TRBJ2-7; absent DNA, TCRdb's TRBD1 call cannot be checked. Germline V CDR1 and CDR2: SGHAT, FQNNGV. This CDR3 has 12 residues. CDR3 loop: CASSFGGGVQYF.

The rearrangement uses TRBV28 and TRBJ2-7; the D call of TRBD2 rests on TCRdb alone, since no DNA is present to check it. CDR1 and CDR2 (germline): MDHEN, SYDVKM. The CDR3 totals 16 residues. The CDR3 here is CASSPSGLARNYEQYF.

V gene TRBV7-9 combines with J gene TRBJ2-1; the D gene TCRdb calls, TRBD1, cannot be checked with no DNA. The CDR3 has 12 residues. CDR1 is SEHNR, CDR2 FQNEAQ, per germline (reference sequence). The CDR3 region is CASSLEGGGEFF. Using reference TRBV7-9 and TRBJ2-1 for the parts outside the CDR3, the full variable domain is DTGVSQNPRHKITKRGQNVTFRCDPISEHNRLYWYRQTLGQGPEFLTYFQNEAQLEKSRLLSDRFSAERPKGSFSTLEIQRTEQGDSAMYLCASSLEGGGEFFGPGTRLTVL.

The V gene is TRBV5-6, the J gene TRBJ2-3; TCRdb's D gene call, TRBD1, goes unchecked for lack of DNA. CDR3 size: 17 residues. In germline, CDR1 is SGHDT, CDR2 YYEEEE. The CDR3: CASSFLGQAILTDTQYF.

The chain has TRBV15 and TRBJ1-5; lacking DNA, the TRBD1 call made by TCRdb goes unchecked. The CDR3 length is 15 residues. Germline V CDR1 and CDR2: LNHNV, YYDKDF (reference sequence). The CDR3 spells CATSLGTETNQPQHF.

The chain has TRBV7-9 and TRBJ1-2; lacking DNA, the TRBD1 call made by TCRdb goes unchecked. Germline lookup yields CDR1 SEHNR and CDR2 FQNEAQ (reference sequence). This CDR3 is built from 17 residues. CDR3 sequence: CASSPQAGVGTEKGYTF.